This TCR beta chain was sequenced during a study of blood T cells in healthy people across ages. V dropped 2 bases and J dropped 8 bases, with 9 bases sitting between them. Per germline, CDR1 MGHDK and CDR2 SYGVNS. The CDR3 has 12 residues. A second PCR of 7 to 11 cycles used a sample-barcoded 5' primer and a J-beta primer mix. The authors tagged each cDNA molecule using a template-switch adaptor with 12 random nucleotides. Using its own MiXCR run on the 5' RACE reads, TCRdb lists one record per CDR3 protein. The sample lists about 560,000 distinct CDR3 sequences; roughly a quarter were seen once. The study, taken as a whole, reports: Diversity figures based on one million T cells were deemed too low.

On this clonotype itself: Its antigen remains unknown.

These data are also associated with another study on T cells of mothers and their children. Per that paper: Amplification in the second PCR used the M1S primer, which added sample barcodes and 2-4 random nucleotides.

The sequenced material came from blood. The clonotype was recovered from a boy younger than 10 in good health. The V and J genes are TRBV25-1 and TRBJ2-5, with no clear D. CDR3 DNA: TGTGCCAGCAGTGAACTCGACTTAACCCAGTACTTC. Its translation: CASSELDLTQYF.